This T cell receptor (beta chain) was captured by sequencing in a study of early T cells in non-severe SARS-CoV-2 infection. Study conclusions and caveats: Lookups in VDJdb leaned toward anti-spike CD8 responses and missed private and CD4 specificities.

Individual cDNA molecules were tagged with unique molecular identifiers. MiXCR, run by TCRdb on the 5' RACE reads, gives a single entry per CDR3 protein. This table has roughly 51,000 distinct CDR3 sequences, 6.5% to 9.5% appearing once. Germline V gives CDR1 MNHEY, CDR2 SMNVEV (reference sequence). This CDR3 contains 14 residues. Trimming cost V 3 bases and J 3 bases, with 11 bases left between them. This clonotype came up many times. What it binds is not known. This receptor was taken from an adult who was a healthcare worker with PCR-confirmed SARS-CoV-2 infection or an uninfected control (not recorded which). Sequences were obtained from whole blood. The genes are TRBV27 and TRBJ1-2; D is unresolved. The CDR3 DNA reads TGTGCCAGCAGTTTTTTTCGCGGGGACTATGGCTACACCTTC. Amino acids: CASSFFRGDYGYTF.